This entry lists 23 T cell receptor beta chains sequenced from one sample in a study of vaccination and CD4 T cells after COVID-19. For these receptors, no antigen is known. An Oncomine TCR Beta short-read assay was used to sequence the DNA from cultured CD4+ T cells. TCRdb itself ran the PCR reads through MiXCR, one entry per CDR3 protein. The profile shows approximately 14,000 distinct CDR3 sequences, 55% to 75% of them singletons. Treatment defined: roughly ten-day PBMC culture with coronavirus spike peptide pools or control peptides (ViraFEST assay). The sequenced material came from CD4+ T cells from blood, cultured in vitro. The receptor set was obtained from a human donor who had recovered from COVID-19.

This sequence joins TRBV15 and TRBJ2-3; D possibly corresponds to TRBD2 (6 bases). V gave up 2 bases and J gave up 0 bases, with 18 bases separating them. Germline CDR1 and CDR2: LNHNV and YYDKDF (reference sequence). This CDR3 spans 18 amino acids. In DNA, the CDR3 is TGTGCCACCAGCAGAACACCCGGATTAGCGGCTAGCACAGATACGCAGTATTTT. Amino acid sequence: CATSRTPGLAASTDTQYF.

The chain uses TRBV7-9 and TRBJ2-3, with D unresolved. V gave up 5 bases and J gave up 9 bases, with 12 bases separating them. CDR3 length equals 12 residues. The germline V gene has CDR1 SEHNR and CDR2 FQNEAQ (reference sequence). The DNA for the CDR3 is TGTGCCAGCAGCCAAAACGCCAGGACGCAGTATTTT. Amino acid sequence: CASSQNARTQYF.

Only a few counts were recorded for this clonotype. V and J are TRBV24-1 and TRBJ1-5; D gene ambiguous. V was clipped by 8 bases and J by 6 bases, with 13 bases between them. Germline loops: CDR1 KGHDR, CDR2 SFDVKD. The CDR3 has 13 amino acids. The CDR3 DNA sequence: TGTGCCACCAAAGGCCAGGTCGGTCAGCCCCAGCATTTT. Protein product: CATKGQVGQPQHF.

This CDR3 reads CASSLVPTDTQYF. CDR3 DNA: TGTGCCAGCAGCTTAGTCCCCACAGATACGCAGTATTTT. The genes are TRBV7-2 and TRBJ2-3, with D hard to call. This CDR3 has 13 amino acids. Germline V gene data show CDR1 as SGHTA and CDR2 as FQGNSA. V was clipped by 1 base and J by 2 bases, with 4 bases between them.

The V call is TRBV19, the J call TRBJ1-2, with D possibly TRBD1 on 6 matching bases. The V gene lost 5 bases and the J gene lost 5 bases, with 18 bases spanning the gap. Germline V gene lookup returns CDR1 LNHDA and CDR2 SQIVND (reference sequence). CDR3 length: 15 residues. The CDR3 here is CASSSHREGVYGYTF. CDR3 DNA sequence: TGTGCCAGTAGTTCCCACAGGGAGGGGGTTTATGGCTACACCTTC.

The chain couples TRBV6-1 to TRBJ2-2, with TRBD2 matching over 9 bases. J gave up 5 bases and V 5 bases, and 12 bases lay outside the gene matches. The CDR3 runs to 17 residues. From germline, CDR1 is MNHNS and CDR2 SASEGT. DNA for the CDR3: TGTGCCAGCAGTCCGACACCTAGCGGGATAGGTACCGGGGAGCTGTTTTTT. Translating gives CASSPTPSGIGTGELFF.

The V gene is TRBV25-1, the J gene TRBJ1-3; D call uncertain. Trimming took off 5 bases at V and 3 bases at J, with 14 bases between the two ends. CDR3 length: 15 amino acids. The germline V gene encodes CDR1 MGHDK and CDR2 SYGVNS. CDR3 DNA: TGTGCCAGCAGTAGGGATTTTTCTCGTGGAAACACCATATATTTT. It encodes CASSRDFSRGNTIYF. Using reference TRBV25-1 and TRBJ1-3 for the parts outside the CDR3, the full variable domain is EADIYQTPRYLVIGTGKKITLECSQTMGHDKMYWYQQDPGMELHLIHYSYGVNSTEKGDLSSESTVSRIRTEHFPLTLESARPSHTSQYLCASSRDFSRGNTIYFGEGSWLTVV.

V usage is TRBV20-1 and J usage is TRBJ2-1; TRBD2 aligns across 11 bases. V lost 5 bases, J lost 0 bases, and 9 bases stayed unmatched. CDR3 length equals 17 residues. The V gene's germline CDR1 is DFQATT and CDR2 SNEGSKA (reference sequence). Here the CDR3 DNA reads TGCAGTGCTCTAGGGACTAGCGGACGAATCTCCTACAATGAGCAGTTCTTC. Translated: CSALGTSGRISYNEQFF.

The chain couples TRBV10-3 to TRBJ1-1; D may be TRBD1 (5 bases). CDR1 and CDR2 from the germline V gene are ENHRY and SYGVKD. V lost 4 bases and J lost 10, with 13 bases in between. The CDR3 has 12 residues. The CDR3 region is CAISAGTEGAFF. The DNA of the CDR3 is TGTGCCATCAGTGCAGGGACCGAGGGAGCTTTCTTT.

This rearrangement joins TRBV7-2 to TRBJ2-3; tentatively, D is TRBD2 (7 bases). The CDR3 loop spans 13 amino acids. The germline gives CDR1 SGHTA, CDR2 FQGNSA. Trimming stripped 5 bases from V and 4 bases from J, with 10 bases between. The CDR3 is CASSGRGADTQYF. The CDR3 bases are TGTGCCAGCAGCGGGAGGGGGGCAGATACGCAGTATTTT.

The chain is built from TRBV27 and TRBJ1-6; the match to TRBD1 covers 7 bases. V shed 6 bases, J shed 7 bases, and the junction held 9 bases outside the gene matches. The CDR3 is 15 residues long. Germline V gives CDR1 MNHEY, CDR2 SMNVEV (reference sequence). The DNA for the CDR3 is TGTGCCAGCAGGTTCTCTGGACAGGTCAATTCACCCCTCCACTTT. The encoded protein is CASRFSGQVNSPLHF.

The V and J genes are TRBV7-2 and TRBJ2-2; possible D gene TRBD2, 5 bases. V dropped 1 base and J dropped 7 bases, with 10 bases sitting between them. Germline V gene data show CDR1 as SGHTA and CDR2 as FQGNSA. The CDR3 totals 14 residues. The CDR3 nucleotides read TGTGCCAGCAGCTTAGGAGGGTACCTCGGGGAGCTGTTTTTT. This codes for CASSLGGYLGELFF.

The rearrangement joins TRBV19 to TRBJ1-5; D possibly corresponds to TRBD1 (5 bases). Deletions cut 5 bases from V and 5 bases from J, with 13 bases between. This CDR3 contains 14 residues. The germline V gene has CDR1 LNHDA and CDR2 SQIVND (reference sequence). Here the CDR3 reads CASSPGEGYQPQHF. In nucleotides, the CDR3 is TGTGCCAGTAGTCCTGGGGAGGGGTATCAGCCCCAGCATTTT.

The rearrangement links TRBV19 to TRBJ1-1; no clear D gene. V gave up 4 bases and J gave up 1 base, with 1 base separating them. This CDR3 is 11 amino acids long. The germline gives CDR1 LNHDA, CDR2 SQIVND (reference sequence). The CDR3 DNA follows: TGTGCCAGTAGTAGGAACACTGAAGCTTTCTTT. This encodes CASSRNTEAFF.

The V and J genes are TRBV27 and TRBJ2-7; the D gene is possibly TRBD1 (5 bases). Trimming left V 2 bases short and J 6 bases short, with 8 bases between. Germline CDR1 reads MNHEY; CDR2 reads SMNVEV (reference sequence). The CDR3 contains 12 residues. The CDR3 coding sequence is TGTGCCAGCAGTTTAGAAGGGGTCGAGCAGTACTTC. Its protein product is CASSLEGVEQYF.

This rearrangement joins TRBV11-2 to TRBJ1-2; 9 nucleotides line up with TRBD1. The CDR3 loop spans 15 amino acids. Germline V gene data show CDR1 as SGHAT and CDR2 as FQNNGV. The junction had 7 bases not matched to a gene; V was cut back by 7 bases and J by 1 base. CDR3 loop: CASTRDRVGNYGYTF. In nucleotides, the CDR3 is TGTGCCAGCACCCGGGACAGGGTTGGTAACTATGGCTACACCTTC.

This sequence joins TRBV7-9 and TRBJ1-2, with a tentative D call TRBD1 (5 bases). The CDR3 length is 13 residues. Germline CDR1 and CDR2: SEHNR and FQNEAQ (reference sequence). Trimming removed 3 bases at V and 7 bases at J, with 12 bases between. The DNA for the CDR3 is TGTGCCAGCAGCTTGACAGAGTCGGGTGGCTACACCTTC. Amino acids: CASSLTESGGYTF.

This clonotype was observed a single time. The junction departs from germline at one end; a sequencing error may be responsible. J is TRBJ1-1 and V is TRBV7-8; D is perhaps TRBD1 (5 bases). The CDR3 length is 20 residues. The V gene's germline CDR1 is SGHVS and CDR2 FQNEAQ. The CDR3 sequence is CASSLAQRPDGRGGATETFF. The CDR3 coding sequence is TGTGCCAGCAGCTTAGCCCAGAGACCCGACGGTCGAGGTGGGGCGACTGAAACTTTCTTT.

CDR3 protein: CASRVIGGDLNTGELFF. The CDR3 nucleotides are TGTGCCAGCAGAGTGATTGGGGGGGACCTGAACACCGGGGAGCTGTTTTTT. V usage is TRBV4-2 and J usage is TRBJ2-2; 7 bases fit TRBD2. Germline V gene lookup returns CDR1 LGHNA and CDR2 YNFKEQ. This CDR3 has 17 amino acids. The V segment lost 6 bases and the J segment 1 base; nucleotides outside the gene matches: 11.

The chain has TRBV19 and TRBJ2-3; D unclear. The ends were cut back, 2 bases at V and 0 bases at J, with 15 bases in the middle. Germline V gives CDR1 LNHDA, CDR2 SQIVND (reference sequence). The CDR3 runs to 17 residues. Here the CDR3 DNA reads TGTGCCAGTAGTATACGGGCTCCAGCTTCTAGCACAGATACGCAGTATTTT. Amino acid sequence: CASSIRAPASSTDTQYF.

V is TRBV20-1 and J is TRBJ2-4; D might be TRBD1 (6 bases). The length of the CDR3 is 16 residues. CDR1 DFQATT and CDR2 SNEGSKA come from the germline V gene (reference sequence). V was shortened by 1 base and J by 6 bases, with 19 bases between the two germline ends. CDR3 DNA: TGCAGTGCTAGAGGGGAAACAGGGTTTCGAGGAAACATTCAGTACTTC. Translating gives CSARGETGFRGNIQYF.

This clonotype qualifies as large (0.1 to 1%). The CDR3 DNA reads TGTGCCAGCAGCACACAGCTGGGTTACGAGCAGTACTTC. Protein sequence: CASSTQLGYEQYF. The J gene is TRBJ2-7, the V gene TRBV7-7; D is undetermined. The V gene's germline CDR1 is SSHAT and CDR2 FNYEAQ (reference sequence). The CDR3 sequence is 13 residues long. The ends were cut back, 5 bases at V and 4 bases at J, with 12 bases in the middle.

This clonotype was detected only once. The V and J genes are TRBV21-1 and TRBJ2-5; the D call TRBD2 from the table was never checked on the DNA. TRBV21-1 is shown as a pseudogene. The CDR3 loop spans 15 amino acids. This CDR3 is CASSKGAGEQGTQYF. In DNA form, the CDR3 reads TGTGCCAGCAGCAAAGGAGCGGGAGAGCAGGGGACCCAGTACTTC.